This TCR beta chain stems from a study of identical twins. Whole-study results and caveats: Models predicted less out-of-frame TCR alpha sharing in monozygotic twins than was found. For out-of-frame beta sequences, excess twin sharing was weaker.

This clonotype was counted at least ten times. Its antigen is still unknown. The CDR3 has 15 amino acids. The germline V and J ends were trimmed by 5 bases and 5 bases, with 17 bases remaining between them. The germline V gene encodes CDR1 SGHTA and CDR2 FQGNSA. Template switching created a universal primer site, and the cDNA included unique molecular identifiers. TCRdb re-called the 5' RACE reads through MiXCR, storing one row per CDR3 protein. The sample consists of some 330,000 distinct CDR3 sequences, 7% to 9.5% of them appearing once. V and J are TRBV7-2 and TRBJ2-3; possible D gene TRBD2, 7 bases. The sequence was obtained from a woman in her 50s in good health. Sample: naive T cells sorted from blood. The CDR3 loop is CASSPRGGGVDTQYF. The CDR3 nucleotides read TGTGCCAGCAGCCCTCGCGGAGGGGGGGTAGATACGCAGTATTTT.